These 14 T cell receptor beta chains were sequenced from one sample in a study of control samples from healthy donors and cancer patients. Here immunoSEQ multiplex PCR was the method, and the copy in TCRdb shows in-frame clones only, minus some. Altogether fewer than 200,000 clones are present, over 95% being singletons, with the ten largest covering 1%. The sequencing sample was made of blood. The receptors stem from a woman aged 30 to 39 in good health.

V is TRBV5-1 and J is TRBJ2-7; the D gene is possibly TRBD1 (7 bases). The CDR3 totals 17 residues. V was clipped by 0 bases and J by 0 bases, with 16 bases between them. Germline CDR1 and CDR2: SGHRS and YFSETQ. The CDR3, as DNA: TGCGCCAGCAGCTTGGACAGGGGCCGCGGGGTCTCCTACGAGCAGTACTTC. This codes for CASSLDRGRGVSYEQYF.

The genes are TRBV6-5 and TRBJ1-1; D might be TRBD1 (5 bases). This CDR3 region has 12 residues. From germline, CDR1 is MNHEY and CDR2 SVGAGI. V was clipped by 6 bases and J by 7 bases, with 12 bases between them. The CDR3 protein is CASREGFDEAFF. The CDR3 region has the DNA TGTGCCAGCAGAGAGGGGTTTGATGAAGCTTTCTTT.

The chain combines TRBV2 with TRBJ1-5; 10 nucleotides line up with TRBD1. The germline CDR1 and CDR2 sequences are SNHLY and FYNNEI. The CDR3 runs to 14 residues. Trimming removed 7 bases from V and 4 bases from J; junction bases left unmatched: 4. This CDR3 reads CASTADRGNQPQHF. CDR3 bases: TGTGCCAGCACCGCGGACAGGGGGAATCAGCCCCAGCATTTT.

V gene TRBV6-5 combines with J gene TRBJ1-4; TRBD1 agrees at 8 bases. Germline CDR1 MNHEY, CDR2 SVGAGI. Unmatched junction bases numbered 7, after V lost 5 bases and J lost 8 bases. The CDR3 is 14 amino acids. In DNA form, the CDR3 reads TGTGCCAGCAGTACAGGGGGGAGGTCAGAAAAACTGTTTTTT. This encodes CASSTGGRSEKLFF.

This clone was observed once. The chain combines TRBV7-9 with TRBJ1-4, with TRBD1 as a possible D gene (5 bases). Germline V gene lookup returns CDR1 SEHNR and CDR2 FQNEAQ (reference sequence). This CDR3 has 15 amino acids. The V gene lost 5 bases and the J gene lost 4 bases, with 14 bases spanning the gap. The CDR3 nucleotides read TGTGCCAGCAGCCCGACTGGGGGGATTAATGAAAAACTGTTTTTT. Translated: CASSPTGGINEKLFF.

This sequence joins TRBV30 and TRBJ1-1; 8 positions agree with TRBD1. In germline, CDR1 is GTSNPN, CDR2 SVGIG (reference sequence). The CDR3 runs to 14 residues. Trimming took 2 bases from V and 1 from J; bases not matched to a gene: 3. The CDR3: CAWSTGQGNTEAFF. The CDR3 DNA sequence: TGTGCCTGGAGTACCGGACAGGGGAACACTGAAGCTTTCTTT. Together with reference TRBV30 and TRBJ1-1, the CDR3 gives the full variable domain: SQTIHQWPATLVQPVGSPLSLECTVEGTSNPNLYWYRQAAGRGLQLLFYSVGIGQISSEVPQNLSASRPQDRQFILSSKKLLLSDSGFYLCAWSTGQGNTEAFFGQGTRLTVV.

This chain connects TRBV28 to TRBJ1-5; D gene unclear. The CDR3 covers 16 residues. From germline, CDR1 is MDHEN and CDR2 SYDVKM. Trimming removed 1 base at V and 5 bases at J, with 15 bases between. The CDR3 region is CASSLFLGSADQPQHF. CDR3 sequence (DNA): TGTGCCAGCAGTTTATTCTTAGGGAGCGCGGATCAGCCCCAGCATTTT. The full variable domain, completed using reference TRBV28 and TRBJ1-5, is DVKVTQSSRYLVKRTGEKVFLECVQDMDHENMFWYRQDPGLGLRLIYFSYDVKMKEKGDIPEGYSVSREKKERFSLILESASTNQTSMYLCASSLFLGSADQPQHFGDGTRLSIL.

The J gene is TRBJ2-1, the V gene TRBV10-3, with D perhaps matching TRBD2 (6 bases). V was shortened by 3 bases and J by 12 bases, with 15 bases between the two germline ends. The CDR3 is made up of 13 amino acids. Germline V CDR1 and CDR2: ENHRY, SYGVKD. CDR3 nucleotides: TGTGCCATCAGTGACCAAGACGGGAGTTTGCAGTTCTTC. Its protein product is CAISDQDGSLQFF.

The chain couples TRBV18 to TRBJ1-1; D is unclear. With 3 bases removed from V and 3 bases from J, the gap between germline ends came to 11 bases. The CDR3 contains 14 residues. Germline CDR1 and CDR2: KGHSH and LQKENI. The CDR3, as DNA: TGTGCCAGCTCACCCCCACAGATGGACACTGAAGCTTTCTTT. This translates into CASSPPQMDTEAFF.

The DNA of the CDR3 is TGTGCCAGCAGTATGTACGGGGGCCCCTATGGCTACACCTTC. Translated, it gives CASSMYGGPYGYTF. The chain has TRBV6-2 or TRBV6-3 and TRBJ1-2; D is possibly TRBD1 (6 bases). Germline V gives CDR1 MNHEY, CDR2 SVGEGT. Trimming stripped 5 bases from V and 4 bases from J, with 14 bases between. The CDR3 length is 14 residues.

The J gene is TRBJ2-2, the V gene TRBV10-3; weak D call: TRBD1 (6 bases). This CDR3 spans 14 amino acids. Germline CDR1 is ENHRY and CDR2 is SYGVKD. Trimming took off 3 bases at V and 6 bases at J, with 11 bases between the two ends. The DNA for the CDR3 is TGTGCCATCAGTGACGACAGGACGGCCGGGGAGCTGTTTTTT. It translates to CAISDDRTAGELFF.

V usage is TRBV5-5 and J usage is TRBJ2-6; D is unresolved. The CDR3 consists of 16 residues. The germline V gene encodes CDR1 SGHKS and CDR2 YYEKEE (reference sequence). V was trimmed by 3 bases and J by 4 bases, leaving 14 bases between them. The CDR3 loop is CASSWEQTRGANVLTF. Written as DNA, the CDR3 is TGTGCCAGCAGCTGGGAACAGACGAGGGGGGCCAACGTCCTGACTTTC.

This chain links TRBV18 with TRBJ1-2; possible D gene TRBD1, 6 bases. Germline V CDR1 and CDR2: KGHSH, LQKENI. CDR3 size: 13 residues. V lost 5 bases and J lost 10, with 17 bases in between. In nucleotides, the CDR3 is TGTGCCAGCTCATCCCTTGGACAGTCTGACTACACCTTC. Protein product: CASSSLGQSDYTF.

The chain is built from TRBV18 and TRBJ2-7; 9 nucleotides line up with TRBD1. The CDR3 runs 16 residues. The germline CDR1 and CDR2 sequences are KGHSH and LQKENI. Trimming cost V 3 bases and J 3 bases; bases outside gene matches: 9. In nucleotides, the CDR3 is TGTGCCAGCTCACCGGTCCCAGTGGGACAGGGCTACGAGCAGTACTTC. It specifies CASSPVPVGQGYEQYF.